This passage covers 14 T cell receptor beta chains from one sample sequenced in a study of shared T cell receptors in the human thymus. Measured with immunoSEQ multiplex PCR; TCRdb has only the in-frame clones, and not every one. Of about 500,000 clones listed, around 78% were seen once; the top ten hold more than 0.01%. The sample was also linked to a second study, of human thymus T cells.

Sequenced: thymocytes. Receptor source: a boy under two years old with a congenital heart defect.

The genes are TRBV23-1 and TRBJ1-1; D not resolved. TRBV23-1 is an ORF for which the function is uncertain. This CDR3 spans 13 amino acids. V was trimmed by 10 bases and J by 5 bases, leaving 17 bases between them. The CDR3 is CANPGEDYTEAFF. The CDR3 DNA follows: TGCGCCAATCCGGGAGAGGATTATACTGAAGCTTTCTTT.

V and J are TRBV7-9 and TRBJ1-5; D remains unclear. The CDR3 is 16 amino acids. In germline, CDR1 is SEHNR, CDR2 FQNEAQ (reference sequence). Deletions cut 5 bases from V and 4 bases from J, with 18 bases between. CDR3 DNA: TGTGCCAGCAGCCTCTATACCTTGTCATCGAATCAGCCCCAGCATTTT. This encodes CASSLYTLSSNQPQHF.

The chain is built from TRBV27 and TRBJ1-2; a weak D match, TRBD1 (5 bases). The CDR3 contains 11 residues. Trimming took off 6 bases at V and 6 bases at J, with 8 bases between the two ends. From germline, CDR1 is MNHEY and CDR2 SMNVEV (reference sequence). The CDR3 protein is CASRGRHGYTF. Written as DNA, the CDR3 is TGTGCCAGCAGGGGGCGGCATGGCTACACCTTC.

The chain links TRBV5-5 to TRBJ1-1; 10 nucleotides align to TRBD1. The CDR3 consists of 14 residues. Germline CDR1 reads SGHKS; CDR2 reads YYEKEE (reference sequence). The V gene end was trimmed by 3 bases and the J gene end by 4 bases; junction bases not matched to a gene: 3. The CDR3 region is CASSWGQGSTEAFF. The CDR3 DNA reads as TGTGCCAGCAGCTGGGGACAGGGGAGCACTGAAGCTTTCTTT. Based on the CDR3 plus reference TRBV5-5 and TRBJ1-1, the full variable domain is DAGVTQSPTHLIKTRGQQVTLRCSPISGHKSVSWYQQVLGQGPQFIFQYYEKEERGRGNFPDRFSARQFPNYSSELNVNALLLGDSALYLCASSWGQGSTEAFFGQGTRLTVV.

The chain recombines TRBV6-1 with TRBJ2-5, with a weak D call TRBD1 (5 bases). CDR1 and CDR2 from the germline V gene are MNHNS and SASEGT. V gave up 7 bases and J gave up 0 bases, with 9 bases separating them. The CDR3 loop spans 13 amino acids. The CDR3 DNA sequence: TGTGCCAGCATAGGCAGGGACCAAGAGACCCAGTACTTC. The encoded protein is CASIGRDQETQYF.

The DNA for the CDR3 is TGTGCCAGCGGAGATATGATCGGGAGGGTGGATACGCAGTATTTT. Its protein is CASGDMIGRVDTQYF. The V call is TRBV27, the J call TRBJ2-3, with TRBD2 matching over 8 bases. Germline trimming cut 8 bases from V and 6 bases from J; bases unmatched to any gene: 13. Germline lookup yields CDR1 MNHEY and CDR2 SMNVEV (reference sequence). The CDR3 spans 15 residues.

V and J are TRBV4-3 and TRBJ2-7; 9 bases align to TRBD2. CDR3 size: 16 residues. After removal of 4 bases from V and 5 bases from J, the junction contained 12 bases not matched to a gene. Germline-derived CDR1 and CDR2 are LGHNA and YSLEER. Here the CDR3 DNA reads TGCGCCAGCAGCCTCTGGGCGGGAGGGCCTATCGACGAGCAGTACTTC. Amino acids: CASSLWAGGPIDEQYF.

The chain is built from TRBV6-5 and TRBJ2-7; 7 bases match TRBD2. This CDR3 contains 14 residues. V shed 6 bases, J shed 7 bases, and the junction held 12 bases outside the gene matches. Germline V gives CDR1 MNHEY, CDR2 SVGAGI. The CDR3 spells CASRVSRREREQYF. CDR3 DNA sequence: TGTGCCAGCAGGGTTTCCCGGCGGGAGAGGGAGCAGTACTTC.

The CDR3 reads CASSVAGRLAGINEQFF. In DNA, the CDR3 is TGTGCCAGCAGCGTAGCTGGCAGACTAGCGGGAATCAATGAGCAGTTCTTC. The rearrangement links TRBV9 to TRBJ2-1; 11 bases line up with TRBD2. CDR3 length equals 17 residues. V trimming: 0 bases; J trimming: 6 bases; junction bases outside the gene matches: 8. Germline CDR1 SGDLS, CDR2 YYNGEE.

This clone was observed a handful of times. This chain links TRBV7-3 with TRBJ2-5, with D maybe TRBD2 (6 bases). The CDR3 spans 14 residues. From germline, CDR1 is SGHTA and CDR2 FQGTGA. Between the trimmed V and J ends, which lost 5 bases and 4 bases, there was a span of 14 bases. The CDR3 region has the DNA TGTGCCAGCAGCCCGGGAGTCGGCCCAGAGACCCAGTACTTC. This codes for CASSPGVGPETQYF.

The V call is TRBV6-6, the J call TRBJ1-1, with D unresolved. CDR1 and CDR2 (germline): MNHNY, SVGAGI (reference sequence). There are 13 residues in the CDR3. The ends were cut back, 0 bases at V and 11 bases at J, with 13 bases in the middle. CDR3 nucleotides: TGTGCCAGCAGTTACTCGAAGGGCTGGGAGGCTTTCTTT. It translates to CASSYSKGWEAFF.

The V call is TRBV15, the J call TRBJ2-2; 11 bases align to TRBD2. The CDR3 loop spans 16 amino acids. With V trimmed by 1 base and J by 8 bases, 6 bases remained unmatched. Germline CDR1 is LNHNV and CDR2 is YYDKDF (reference sequence). This CDR3 is CATSRVRLAGWGELFF. DNA of the CDR3: TGTGCCACCAGCAGAGTTCGACTAGCGGGATGGGGGGAGCTGTTTTTT.

The chain combines TRBV7-8 with TRBJ2-4; 9 bases map to TRBD1. Germline assignment: CDR1 SGHVS and CDR2 FQNEAQ. V was pared by 4 bases and J by 0 bases, with 7 bases of the junction left unmatched. The CDR3 has 17 residues. This CDR3 is CASSCRDRELAKNIQYF. In DNA form, the CDR3 reads TGTGCCAGCAGCTGTCGGGACAGGGAACTAGCCAAAAACATTCAGTACTTC.

The CDR3 DNA reads TGTGCCAGCAGCCAAGATCGAGGGACAGGCTCCTACGAGCAGTACTTC. It translates to CASSQDRGTGSYEQYF. The chain is built from TRBV4-2 and TRBJ2-7, with TRBD1 matching over 8 bases. This CDR3 region has 16 residues. Germline-derived CDR1 and CDR2 are LGHNA and YNFKEQ. V trimming: 0 bases; J trimming: 0 bases; junction bases outside the gene matches: 4.